This passage covers 30 T cell receptor beta chains from one sample sequenced in a study of blood T cells in healthy people across ages. PCR was performed a second time for about 7 to 12 cycles using a sample-barcoded 5' primer and a J-beta primer mix. TCRdb re-called the 5' RACE reads through MiXCR, storing one row per CDR3 protein. In the table there are about 1,600,000 distinct CDR3 sequences, roughly 40% of which are singletons. Material for sequencing was blood. The receptors come from a young woman in good health.

This clonotype showed up just a few times. This chain uses TRBV10-3 with TRBJ2-7; weak D call: TRBD2 (6 bases). The germline V and J ends were trimmed by 10 bases and 6 bases, with 13 bases remaining between them. CDR1 ENHRY and CDR2 SYGVKD come from the germline V gene. This CDR3 is 11 amino acids long. The CDR3 DNA follows: TGTGCCACAGAGTTGGGGGGCGAGCAGTACTTC. Its translation: CATELGGEQYF.

This sequence joins TRBV20-1 and TRBJ1-6; possibly TRBD1 for D (5 bases). With 5 bases removed from V and 3 bases from J, the gap between germline ends came to 17 bases. The CDR3 covers 16 residues. Germline CDR1 is DFQATT and CDR2 is SNEGSKA (reference sequence). The CDR3 sequence: CSAPVGGDLYNSPLHF. The CDR3 bases are TGCAGTGCTCCCGTGGGGGGGGATCTCTATAATTCACCCCTCCACTTT.

This clonotype was observed at least ten times. This rearrangement joins TRBV29-1 to TRBJ1-2, with unresolved D. The CDR3 has 15 amino acids. Per germline, CDR1 SQVTM and CDR2 ANQGSEA. Trimming removed 4 bases from V and 4 bases from J, with 19 bases in between. The CDR3: CSVVSGWALFYGYTF. CDR3 bases: TGCAGCGTTGTATCAGGATGGGCCCTCTTCTATGGCTACACCTTC.

This chain uses TRBV3-1 with TRBJ2-7; weak D call: TRBD2 (6 bases). The CDR3 has 14 residues. Germline CDR1 and CDR2: LGHDT and YNNKEL (reference sequence). Trimming stripped 6 bases from V and 7 bases from J, with 19 bases between. The CDR3 DNA reads TGTGCCAGCAGATTCGGGGGACCTACGGGTGAGCAGTACTTC. Amino acid sequence: CASRFGGPTGEQYF.

The chain uses TRBV12-3 or TRBV12-4 and TRBJ2-3; the D gene could be TRBD1 or TRBD2 (7 bases each). The CDR3 has 15 residues. V was shortened by 7 bases and J by 1 base, with 15 bases between the two germline ends. CDR3 DNA: TGTGCCAGCACCCTGGGAGGGACAGGCACAGATACGCAGTATTTT. Its translation is CASTLGGTGTDTQYF.

The table lists this clonotype with a few counts. This chain uses TRBV20-1 with TRBJ2-7, with 9 positions matching TRBD2. The V segment lost 3 bases and the J segment 3 bases; nucleotides outside the gene matches: 3. The CDR3 is 13 amino acids. Germline V gene data show CDR1 as DFQATT and CDR2 as SNEGSKA (reference sequence). CDR3 loop: CSASPSGDYEQYF. The CDR3 DNA reads as TGCAGTGCTAGTCCTAGCGGGGACTACGAGCAGTACTTC.

V is TRBV20-1 and J is TRBJ2-3; 7 positions agree with TRBD2. Germline V CDR1 and CDR2: DFQATT, SNEGSKA (reference sequence). Trimming took 0 bases from V and 9 from J; bases not matched to a gene: 18. The length of the CDR3 is 17 residues. As DNA, the CDR3 is TGCAGTGCTAGAGATCGGTGGGTCCGGACTAGTCAAGACACGCAGTATTTT. Amino acids: CSARDRWVRTSQDTQYF.

This clonotype was seen a handful of times. This sequence joins TRBV7-2 and TRBJ2-7; D unclear. The CDR3 contains 16 residues. Germline lookup yields CDR1 SGHTA and CDR2 FQGNSA. Trimming took off 5 bases at V and 2 bases at J, with 19 bases between the two ends. The CDR3 DNA reads as TGTGCCAGCAGCCCCAACCGGCAAGTACCCCCCTACGAGCAGTACTTC. This sequence encodes CASSPNRQVPPYEQYF.

This chain uses TRBV5-1 with TRBJ2-7, with TRBD2 identical over 9 bases. With 4 bases clipped from V and 3 bases from J, the junction kept 11 bases outside the gene matches. The CDR3 has 16 residues. CDR1 and CDR2 (germline): SGHRS, YFSETQ. CDR3 in amino acids: CASSLAVASGDYEQYF. In DNA, the CDR3 is TGCGCCAGCAGCCTGGCAGTGGCTAGCGGGGACTACGAGCAGTACTTC.

In DNA, the CDR3 is TGCAGTGCTAGACGACTAGCGGGGGGGCCTAGGAGAAATGAGCAGTTCTTC. Translation gives CSARRLAGGPRRNEQFF. The chain has TRBV20-1 and TRBJ2-1, with 14 bases matching TRBD2. The V and J ends lost 2 bases and 7 bases, in that order; junction bases with no gene match: 10. From germline, CDR1 is DFQATT and CDR2 SNEGSKA (reference sequence). This CDR3 contains 17 residues.

The chain has TRBV7-9 and TRBJ2-1; TRBD2 matches at 14 bases. V trimming: 5 bases; J trimming: 9 bases; junction bases outside the gene matches: 6. The germline gives CDR1 SEHNR, CDR2 FQNEAQ (reference sequence). There are 15 residues in the CDR3. This CDR3 is CASSLGLAGDFEQFF. DNA for the CDR3: TGTGCCAGCAGCCTGGGACTAGCGGGAGATTTTGAGCAGTTCTTC.

CDR3 sequence reads: CSARYNEQYF. CDR3 nucleotide sequence: TGCAGTGCTCGATACAATGAGCAGTACTTC. The V call is TRBV20-1, the J call TRBJ2-7; no reliable D call. This CDR3 region has 10 residues. Germline V gene lookup returns CDR1 DFQATT and CDR2 SNEGSKA (reference sequence). V lost 5 bases and J lost 7, with 9 bases in between.

The chain has TRBV13 and TRBJ2-4, with D perhaps matching TRBD2 (5 bases). The end of the DNA fits TRBJ2-7 better, so the J call may be wrong. Germline CDR1 reads PRHDT; CDR2 reads FYEKMQ (reference sequence). The CDR3 is 13 amino acids. The CDR3: CASRPGISHEQYF. CDR3 DNA sequence: TGTGCCAGCCGACCCGGGATTTCCCACGAGCAGTACTTC.

The V gene is TRBV20-1, the J gene TRBJ2-5; 10 nucleotides line up with TRBD2. Germline values: CDR1 DFQATT, CDR2 SNEGSKA (reference sequence). The CDR3 is made up of 13 amino acids. Trimming at V came to 1 base and at J to 11 bases, leaving 7 bases not matched to a gene. The CDR3 here is CSARVGLAGEQYF. The CDR3, as DNA: TGCAGTGCTAGAGTGGGGCTAGCGGGGGAGCAGTACTTC.

Only a few counts were recorded for this clonotype. This chain connects TRBV19 to TRBJ2-1; D tentatively fits TRBD1 or TRBD2 (5 bases each). Germline loops: CDR1 LNHDA, CDR2 SQIVND (reference sequence). V lost 2 bases to trimming and J lost 6 bases, with 14 bases between them. This CDR3 region has 15 residues. The CDR3 region is CASSIPGTRANEQFF. For the CDR3, the DNA is TGTGCCAGTAGTATACCCGGGACCAGGGCCAATGAGCAGTTCTTC.

V gene TRBV10-3 combines with J gene TRBJ1-3; D gene uncertain. Trimming took 6 bases from V and 1 from J, leaving 13 bases between them. The germline gives CDR1 ENHRY, CDR2 SYGVKD. There are 15 residues in the CDR3. In DNA form, the CDR3 reads TGTGCCATCAGCTCCGCCAAGGTGTCTGGAAACACCATATATTTT. Protein sequence: CAISSAKVSGNTIYF.

This clonotype was seen a handful of times. This chain links TRBV7-8 with TRBJ1-6; 9 nucleotides align to TRBD1. V dropped 2 bases and J dropped 11; count of bases not matched to a gene: 7. Germline V CDR1 and CDR2: SGHVS, FQNEAQ. This CDR3 is built from 15 residues. The chain's CDR3 is CASSLQWDRVTPLHF. The CDR3 DNA sequence: TGTGCCAGCAGCTTACAATGGGACAGGGTCACACCCCTCCACTTT.

The rearrangement joins TRBV7-8 to TRBJ2-5; TRBD2 agrees at 8 bases. The J call may be faulty, since TRBJ2-7 better matches the DNA end. CDR1 and CDR2 (germline): SGHVS, FQNEAQ. The CDR3 loop spans 13 amino acids. The chain's CDR3 is CASSLESGSEQYF. In DNA form, the CDR3 reads TGTGCCAGCAGCTTAGAGAGCGGGAGCGAGCAGTACTTC.

The V call is TRBV10-3, the J call TRBJ1-4, with a tentative D call TRBD1 (5 bases). The germline gives CDR1 ENHRY, CDR2 SYGVKD. This CDR3 has 14 amino acids. V was cut by 3 bases and J by 8 bases, with 13 bases left in between. CDR3 protein: CAISDSGISEKLFF. The DNA of the CDR3 is TGTGCCATCAGTGATTCAGGGATAAGCGAAAAACTGTTTTTT.

The chain has TRBV20-1 and TRBJ2-5; D is unresolved. The CDR3 has 14 residues. Germline CDR1 is DFQATT and CDR2 is SNEGSKA (reference sequence). Trimming shortened V by 2 bases and J by 2 bases, and 12 bases separated the two germline ends. The chain's CDR3 is CSARTPTKQETQYF. The CDR3 coding sequence is TGCAGTGCTAGAACCCCCACAAAACAAGAGACCCAGTACTTC.

The CDR3 region is CAWSVQGRDRGQPQHF. The CDR3 DNA is TGTGCCTGGAGTGTACAGGGTAGGGACAGGGGCCAGCCCCAGCATTTT. The genes are TRBV30 and TRBJ1-5; 10 nucleotides line up with TRBD1. Germline CDR1 and CDR2: GTSNPN and SVGIG (reference sequence). The CDR3 loop spans 16 amino acids. With 0 bases clipped from V and 7 bases from J, the junction kept 9 bases outside the gene matches.

As for this clonotype: Compared with germline, one end of the junction differs, possibly owing to a read error. V usage is TRBV14 and J usage is TRBJ2-1, with 10 nucleotides matching TRBD2. This CDR3 contains 15 residues. Per the germline V gene, CDR1 is SGHDN and CDR2 is FVKESK. CDR3 bases: TGTGCCAGCAGCCAAGGACTAGCGGGTTACAAGGAGCAGTTCTTC. Amino acids: CASSQGLAGYKEQFF.

The chain joins TRBV10-3 to TRBJ2-5; a possible D gene is TRBD1 (5 bases). This CDR3 is built from 13 residues. V was pared by 10 bases and J by 1 base, with 13 bases between. CDR1 ENHRY and CDR2 SYGVKD come from the germline V gene. Written as DNA, the CDR3 is TGTGCCACGTACCCAGGGATCCAAGAGACCCAGTACTTC. Its translation: CATYPGIQETQYF.

This chain links TRBV28 with TRBJ2-1, with D perhaps TRBD1 or TRBD2 (6 bases each). There are 17 residues in the CDR3. Trimming took off 5 bases at V and 0 bases at J, with 17 bases between the two ends. The germline V gene encodes CDR1 MDHEN and CDR2 SYDVKM. The CDR3 protein is CASSQRGGLSSYNEQFF. The CDR3 coding sequence is TGTGCCAGCAGTCAAAGAGGGGGACTGAGCTCCTACAATGAGCAGTTCTTC.

The chain uses TRBV20-1 and TRBJ1-4; no firm D call. Per the germline V gene, CDR1 is DFQATT and CDR2 is SNEGSKA (reference sequence). The CDR3 has 13 residues. Trimming stripped 3 bases from V and 5 bases from J, with 10 bases between. The chain's CDR3 is CSASRTDNEKLFF. In nucleotides, the CDR3 is TGCAGTGCTAGTAGGACGGACAATGAAAAACTGTTTTTT.

This clonotype was recorded a few times. The genes are TRBV2 and TRBJ2-7; no reliable D call. This CDR3 is 13 amino acids long. CDR1 is SNHLY and CDR2 is FYNNEI in the germline V gene. The ends were cut back, 0 bases at V and 0 bases at J, with 3 bases in the middle. This chain's CDR3 is CASSEATSYEQYF. In nucleotides, the CDR3 is TGTGCCAGCAGTGAAGCGACCTCCTACGAGCAGTACTTC.

Here the CDR3 reads CSARNMRGQETQYF. The CDR3 nucleotides read TGCAGTGCTAGAAATATGAGGGGCCAAGAGACCCAGTACTTC. The chain is built from TRBV20-1 and TRBJ2-5; D possibly matches TRBD1 or TRBD2 (5 bases each). Trimming took off 2 bases at V and 1 base at J, with 11 bases between the two ends. Germline V gene sequence: CDR1 DFQATT, CDR2 SNEGSKA (reference sequence). This CDR3 comprises 14 residues.

This clonotype was seen a handful of times. The V call is TRBV7-8, the J call TRBJ2-5; D remains unclear. V lost 9 bases to trimming and J lost 3 bases, with 20 bases between them. Per the germline V gene, CDR1 is SGHVS and CDR2 is FQNEAQ. The CDR3 totals 15 residues. The CDR3 protein is CASSTRVLLKETQYF. CDR3 coding DNA: TGTGCCAGTAGCACTCGGGTGCTTCTAAAAGAGACCCAGTACTTC.

The chain joins TRBV20-1 to TRBJ2-2; tentative D call: TRBD2 (6 bases). V shed 5 bases and J shed 3 bases, with 13 bases lying between them. The CDR3 consists of 14 residues. Germline loops: CDR1 DFQATT, CDR2 SNEGSKA (reference sequence). The DNA of the CDR3 is TGCAGTGCTTTGAGGGAGGTTGACACCGGGGAGCTGTTTTTT. Translating gives CSALREVDTGELFF.

This chain uses TRBV2 with TRBJ2-1; D may match TRBD1 or TRBD2 (5 bases each). CDR1 SNHLY and CDR2 FYNNEI come from the germline V gene. V was shortened by 7 bases and J by 6 bases, with 13 bases between the two germline ends. This CDR3 is built from 13 residues. In DNA form, the CDR3 reads TGTGCCAGCACAGCCTATGGGGGCAATGAGCAGTTCTTC. Translation: CASTAYGGNEQFF.